This T cell receptor beta chain was sequenced for a study of T cells after yellow fever vaccination. In regard to this clonotype: What it recognizes is unknown.

Notes on the study in general: Of the clonotypes, a small share occurred in both CD4 and CD8 compartments.

From the 5' RACE reads, TCRdb called clonotypes with MiXCR, one entry per CDR3 protein. The table includes a few hundred thousand distinct CDR3 sequences, 8.5% to 10% detected once. The V end lost 7 bases, the J end lost 0 bases, and 9 bases lay between the germline ends. This CDR3 region has 13 residues. The germline V gene encodes CDR1 SGHVS and CDR2 FQNEAQ. V and J are TRBV7-8 and TRBJ2-5; a possible D gene is TRBD2 (5 bases). Here the sequenced sample was CD4+ T cells sorted from PBMCs, taken 5 days after the yellow fever booster vaccination. This clonotype was sampled from a man aged 18 to 29 who received the YFV17D yellow fever vaccine. CDR3 protein: CASNPGDQETQYF. The CDR3 region has the DNA TGTGCCAGCAACCCCGGGGACCAAGAGACCCAGTACTTC.